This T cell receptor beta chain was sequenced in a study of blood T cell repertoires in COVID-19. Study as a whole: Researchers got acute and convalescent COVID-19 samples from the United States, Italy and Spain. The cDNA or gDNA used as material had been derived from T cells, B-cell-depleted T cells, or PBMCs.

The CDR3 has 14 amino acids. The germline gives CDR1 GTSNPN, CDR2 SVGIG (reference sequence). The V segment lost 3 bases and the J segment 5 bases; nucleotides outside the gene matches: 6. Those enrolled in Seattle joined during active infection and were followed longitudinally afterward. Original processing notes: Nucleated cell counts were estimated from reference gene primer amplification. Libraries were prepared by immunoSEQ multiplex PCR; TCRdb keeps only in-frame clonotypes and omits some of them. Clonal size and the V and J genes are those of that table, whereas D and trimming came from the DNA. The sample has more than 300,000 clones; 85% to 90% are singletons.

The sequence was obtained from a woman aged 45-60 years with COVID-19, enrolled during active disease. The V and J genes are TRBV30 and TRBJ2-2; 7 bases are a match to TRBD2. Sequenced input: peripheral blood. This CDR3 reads CAWRGLADTGELFF. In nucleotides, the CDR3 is TGTGCCTGGAGAGGGCTAGCGGATACCGGGGAGCTGTTTTTT.